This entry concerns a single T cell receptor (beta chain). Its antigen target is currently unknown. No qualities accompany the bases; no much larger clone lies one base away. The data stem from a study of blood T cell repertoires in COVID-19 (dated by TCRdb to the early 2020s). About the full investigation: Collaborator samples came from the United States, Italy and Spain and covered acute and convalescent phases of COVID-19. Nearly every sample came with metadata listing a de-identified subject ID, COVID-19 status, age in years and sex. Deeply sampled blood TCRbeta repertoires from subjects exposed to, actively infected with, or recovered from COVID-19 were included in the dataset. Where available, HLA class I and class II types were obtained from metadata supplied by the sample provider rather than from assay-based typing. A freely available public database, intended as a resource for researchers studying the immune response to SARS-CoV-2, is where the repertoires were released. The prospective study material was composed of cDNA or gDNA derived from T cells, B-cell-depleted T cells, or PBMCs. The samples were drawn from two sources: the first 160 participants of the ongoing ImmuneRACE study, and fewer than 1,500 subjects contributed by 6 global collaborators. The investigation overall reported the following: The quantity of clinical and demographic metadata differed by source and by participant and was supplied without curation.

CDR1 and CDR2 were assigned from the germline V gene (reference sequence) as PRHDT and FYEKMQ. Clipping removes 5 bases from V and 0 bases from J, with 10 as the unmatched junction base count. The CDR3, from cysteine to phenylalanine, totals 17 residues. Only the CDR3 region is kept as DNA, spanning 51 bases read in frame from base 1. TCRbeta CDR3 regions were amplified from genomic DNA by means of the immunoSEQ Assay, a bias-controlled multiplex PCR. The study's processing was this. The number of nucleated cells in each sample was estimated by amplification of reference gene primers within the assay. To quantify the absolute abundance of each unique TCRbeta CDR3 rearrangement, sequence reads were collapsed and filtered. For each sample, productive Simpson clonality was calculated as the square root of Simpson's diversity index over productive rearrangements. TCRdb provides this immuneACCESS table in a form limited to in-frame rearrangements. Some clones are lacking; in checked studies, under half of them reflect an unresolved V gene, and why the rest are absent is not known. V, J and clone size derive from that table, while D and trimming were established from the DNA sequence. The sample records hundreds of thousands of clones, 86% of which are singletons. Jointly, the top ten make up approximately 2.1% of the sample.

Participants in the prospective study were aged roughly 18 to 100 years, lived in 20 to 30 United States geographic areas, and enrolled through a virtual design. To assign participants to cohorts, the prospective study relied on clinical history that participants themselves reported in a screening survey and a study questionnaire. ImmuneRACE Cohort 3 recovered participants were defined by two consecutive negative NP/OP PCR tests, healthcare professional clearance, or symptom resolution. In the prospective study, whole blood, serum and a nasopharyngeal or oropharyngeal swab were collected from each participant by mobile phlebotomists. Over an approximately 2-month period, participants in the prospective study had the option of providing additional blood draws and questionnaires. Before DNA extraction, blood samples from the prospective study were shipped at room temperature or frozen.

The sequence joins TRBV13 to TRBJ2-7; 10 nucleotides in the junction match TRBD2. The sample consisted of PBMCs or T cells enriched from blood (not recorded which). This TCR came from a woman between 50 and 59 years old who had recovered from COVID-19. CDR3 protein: CASSRAGLADSSYEQYF. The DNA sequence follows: TGTGCCAGCAGCCGCGCCGGACTAGCGGATAGCTCCTACGAGCAGTACTTC.